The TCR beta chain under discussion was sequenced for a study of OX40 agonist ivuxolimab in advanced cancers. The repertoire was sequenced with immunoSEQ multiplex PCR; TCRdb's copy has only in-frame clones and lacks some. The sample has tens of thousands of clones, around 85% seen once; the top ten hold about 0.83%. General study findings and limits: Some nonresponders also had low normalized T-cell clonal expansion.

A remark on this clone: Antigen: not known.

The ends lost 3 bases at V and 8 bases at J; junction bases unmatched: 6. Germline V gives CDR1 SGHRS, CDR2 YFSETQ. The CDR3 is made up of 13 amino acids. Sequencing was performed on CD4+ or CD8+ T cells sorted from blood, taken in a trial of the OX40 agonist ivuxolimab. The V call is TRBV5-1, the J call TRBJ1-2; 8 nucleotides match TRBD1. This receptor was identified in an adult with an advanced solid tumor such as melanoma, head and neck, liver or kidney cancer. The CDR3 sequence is CASSYGQGGGYTF. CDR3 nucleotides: TGCGCCAGCAGCTACGGACAGGGAGGCGGCTACACCTTC.